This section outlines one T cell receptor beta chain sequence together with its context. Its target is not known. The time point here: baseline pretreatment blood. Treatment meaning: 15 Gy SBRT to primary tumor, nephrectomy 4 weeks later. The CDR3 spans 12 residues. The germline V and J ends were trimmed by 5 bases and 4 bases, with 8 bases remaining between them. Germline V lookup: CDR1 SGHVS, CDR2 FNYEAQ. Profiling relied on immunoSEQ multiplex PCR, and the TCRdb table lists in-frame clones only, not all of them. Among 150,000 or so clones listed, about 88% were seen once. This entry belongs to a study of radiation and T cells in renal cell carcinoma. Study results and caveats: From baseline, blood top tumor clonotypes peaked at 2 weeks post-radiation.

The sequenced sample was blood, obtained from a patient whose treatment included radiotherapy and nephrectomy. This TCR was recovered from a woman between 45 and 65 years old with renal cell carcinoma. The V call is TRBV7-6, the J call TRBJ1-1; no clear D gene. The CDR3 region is CASSGVSTEAFF. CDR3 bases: TGTGCCAGCAGCGGGGTCAGCACTGAAGCTTTCTTT.